The TCR beta chain under discussion was sequenced for a study of PD-1 blockade in classical Hodgkin lymphoma. Exposure to brentuximab vedotin varied, and each patient had relapsed following autologous stem cell transplantation. Assay used: immunoSEQ multiplex PCR; TCRdb lists only in-frame clones, some missing. The sample contains some 10,000 clones, roughly four fifths of which appear only once. V shed 0 bases, J shed 2 bases, and the junction held 18 bases outside the gene matches. The germline CDR1 and CDR2 sequences are LGHNA and YNFKEQ. This CDR3 spans 21 amino acids. As regards this clone: The antigen is undetermined.

Study-wide results and limits: CD4+ TCR diversity, unlike CD8+, climbed significantly by C4D1.

The rearrangement joins TRBV4-2 to TRBJ2-1; TRBD2 agrees at 8 bases. The sequences come from peripheral blood mononuclear cells (PBMCs), collected before the second cycle of nivolumab. This clonotype was obtained from a human donor with classical Hodgkin lymphoma. CDR3 DNA sequence: TGTGCCAGCAGCCAAGAGGGGGGAGCGGGAGATCCCCGCCGAACCTACAATGAGCAGTTCTTC. This encodes CASSQEGGAGDPRRTYNEQFF.